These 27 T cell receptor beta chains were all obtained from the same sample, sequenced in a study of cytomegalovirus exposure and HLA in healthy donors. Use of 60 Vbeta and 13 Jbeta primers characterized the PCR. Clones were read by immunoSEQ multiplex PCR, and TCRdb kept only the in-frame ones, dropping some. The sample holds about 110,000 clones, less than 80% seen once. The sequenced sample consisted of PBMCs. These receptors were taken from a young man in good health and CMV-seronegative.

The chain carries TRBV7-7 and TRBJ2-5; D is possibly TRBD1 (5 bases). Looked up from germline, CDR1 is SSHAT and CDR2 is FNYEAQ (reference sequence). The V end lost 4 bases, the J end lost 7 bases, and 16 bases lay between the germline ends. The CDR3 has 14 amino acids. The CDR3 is CASSSVRGQGTQYF. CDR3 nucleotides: TGTGCCAGCAGCTCAGTTCGTGGGCAGGGGACCCAGTACTTC.

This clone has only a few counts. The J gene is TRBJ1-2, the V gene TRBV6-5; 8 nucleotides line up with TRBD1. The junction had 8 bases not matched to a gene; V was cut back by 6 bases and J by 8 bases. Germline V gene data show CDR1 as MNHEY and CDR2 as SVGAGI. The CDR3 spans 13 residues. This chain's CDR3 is CASSYGQGAGYTF. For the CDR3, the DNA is TGTGCCAGCAGCTACGGACAGGGAGCGGGCTACACCTTC.

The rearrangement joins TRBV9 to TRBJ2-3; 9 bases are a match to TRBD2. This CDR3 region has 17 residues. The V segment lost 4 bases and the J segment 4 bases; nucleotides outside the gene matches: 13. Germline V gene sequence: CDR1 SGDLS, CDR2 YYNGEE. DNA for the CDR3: TGTGCCAGCAGCCCCCGAGCCCTTTTAGCGGGAGCAGATACGCAGTATTTT. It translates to CASSPRALLAGADTQYF.

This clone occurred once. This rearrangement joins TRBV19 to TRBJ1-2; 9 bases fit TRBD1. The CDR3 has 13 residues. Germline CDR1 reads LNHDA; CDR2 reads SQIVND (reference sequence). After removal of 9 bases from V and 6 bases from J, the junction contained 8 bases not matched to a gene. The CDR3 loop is CASLDRGGDGYTF. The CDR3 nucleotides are TGTGCCAGCCTGGACAGGGGAGGCGATGGCTACACCTTC.

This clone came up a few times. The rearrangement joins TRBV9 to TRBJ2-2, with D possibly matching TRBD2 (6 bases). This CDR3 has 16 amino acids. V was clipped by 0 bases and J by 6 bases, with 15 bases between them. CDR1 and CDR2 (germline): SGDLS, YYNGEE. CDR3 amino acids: CASSVAGGVGAGELFF. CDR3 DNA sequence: TGTGCCAGCAGCGTAGCTGGCGGGGTAGGGGCCGGGGAGCTGTTTTTT. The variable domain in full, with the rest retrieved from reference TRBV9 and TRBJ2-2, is DSGVTQTPKHLITATGQRVTLRCSPRSGDLSVYWYQQSLDQGLQFLIQYYNGEERAKGNILERFSAQQFPDLHSELNLSSLELGDSALYFCASSVAGGVGAGELFFGEGSRLTVL.

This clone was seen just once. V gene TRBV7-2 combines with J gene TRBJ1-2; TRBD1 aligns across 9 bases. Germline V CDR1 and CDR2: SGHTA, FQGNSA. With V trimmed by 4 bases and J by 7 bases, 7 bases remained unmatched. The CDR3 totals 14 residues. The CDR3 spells CASSSGTGYSGYTF. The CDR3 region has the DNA TGTGCCAGCAGCTCCGGGACAGGGTATTCTGGCTACACCTTC.

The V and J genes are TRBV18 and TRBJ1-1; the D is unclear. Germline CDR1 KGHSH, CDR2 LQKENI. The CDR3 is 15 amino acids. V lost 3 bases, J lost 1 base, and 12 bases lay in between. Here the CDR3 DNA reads TGTGCCAGCTCACCCACCCTCAACACGAACACTGAAGCTTTCTTT. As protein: CASSPTLNTNTEAFF.

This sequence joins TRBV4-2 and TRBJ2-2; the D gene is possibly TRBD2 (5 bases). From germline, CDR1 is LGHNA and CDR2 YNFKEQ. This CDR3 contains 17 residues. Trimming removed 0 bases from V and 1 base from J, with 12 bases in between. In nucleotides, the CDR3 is TGTGCCAGCAGCCAAGATTGGGCGGGTGTGAACACCGGGGAGCTGTTTTTT. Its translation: CASSQDWAGVNTGELFF.

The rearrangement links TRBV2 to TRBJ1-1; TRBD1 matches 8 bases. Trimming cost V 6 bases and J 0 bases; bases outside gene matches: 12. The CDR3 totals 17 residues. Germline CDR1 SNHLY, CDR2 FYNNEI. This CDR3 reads CASSPSGDRTMNTEAFF. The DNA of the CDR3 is TGTGCCAGCAGCCCCTCCGGGGACAGGACGATGAACACTGAAGCTTTCTTT.

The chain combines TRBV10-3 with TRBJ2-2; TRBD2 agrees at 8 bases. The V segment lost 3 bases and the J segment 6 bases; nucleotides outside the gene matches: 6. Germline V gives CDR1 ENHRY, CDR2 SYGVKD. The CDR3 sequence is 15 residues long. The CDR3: CAISESSGGSGELFF. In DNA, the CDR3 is TGTGCCATCAGTGAATCCAGCGGGGGATCCGGGGAGCTGTTTTTT.

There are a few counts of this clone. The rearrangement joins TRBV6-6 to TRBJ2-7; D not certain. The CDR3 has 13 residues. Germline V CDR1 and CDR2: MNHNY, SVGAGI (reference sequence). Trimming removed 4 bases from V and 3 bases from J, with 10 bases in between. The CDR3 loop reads CASSFETHYEQYF. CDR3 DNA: TGTGCCAGCAGTTTTGAGACACACTACGAGCAGTACTTC.

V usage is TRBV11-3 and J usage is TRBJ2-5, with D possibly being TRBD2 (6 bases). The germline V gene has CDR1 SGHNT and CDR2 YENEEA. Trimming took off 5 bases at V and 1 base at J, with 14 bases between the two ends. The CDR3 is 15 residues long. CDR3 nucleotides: TGTGCCAGCAGCGTCGGGGCGCGGGGCCAAGAGACCCAGTACTTC. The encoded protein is CASSVGARGQETQYF.

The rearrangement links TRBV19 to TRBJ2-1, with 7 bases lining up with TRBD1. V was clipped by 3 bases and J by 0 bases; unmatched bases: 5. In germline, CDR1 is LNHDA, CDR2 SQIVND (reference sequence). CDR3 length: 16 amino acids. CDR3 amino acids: CASSIVGGSSYNEQFF. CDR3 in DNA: TGTGCCAGTAGTATCGTAGGGGGCAGCTCCTACAATGAGCAGTTCTTC.

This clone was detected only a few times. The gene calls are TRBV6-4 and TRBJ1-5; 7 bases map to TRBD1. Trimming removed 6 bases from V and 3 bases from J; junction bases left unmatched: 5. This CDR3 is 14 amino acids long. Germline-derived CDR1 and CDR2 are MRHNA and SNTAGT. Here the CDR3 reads CASRSRGDNQPQHF. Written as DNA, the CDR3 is TGTGCCAGCAGGTCCAGGGGGGACAATCAGCCCCAGCATTTT.

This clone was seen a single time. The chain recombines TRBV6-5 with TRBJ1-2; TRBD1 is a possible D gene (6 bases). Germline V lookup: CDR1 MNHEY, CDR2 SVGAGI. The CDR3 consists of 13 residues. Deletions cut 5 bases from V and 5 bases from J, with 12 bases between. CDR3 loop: CASSTTGFYGYTF. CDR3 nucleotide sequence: TGTGCCAGCAGTACGACAGGTTTTTATGGCTACACCTTC.

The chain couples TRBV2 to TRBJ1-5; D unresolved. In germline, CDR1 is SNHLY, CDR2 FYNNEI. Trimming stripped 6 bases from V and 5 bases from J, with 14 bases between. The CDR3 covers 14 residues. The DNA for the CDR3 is TGTGCCAGCAGCTATGGGCAGACCTATCAGCCCCAGCATTTT. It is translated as CASSYGQTYQPQHF.

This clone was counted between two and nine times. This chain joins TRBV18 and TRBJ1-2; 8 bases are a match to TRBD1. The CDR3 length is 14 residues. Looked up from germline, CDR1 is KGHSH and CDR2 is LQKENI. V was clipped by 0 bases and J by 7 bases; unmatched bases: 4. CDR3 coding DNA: TGTGCCAGCTCACCACCGGAACAGGGGGGTGGCTACACCTTC. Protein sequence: CASSPPEQGGGYTF.

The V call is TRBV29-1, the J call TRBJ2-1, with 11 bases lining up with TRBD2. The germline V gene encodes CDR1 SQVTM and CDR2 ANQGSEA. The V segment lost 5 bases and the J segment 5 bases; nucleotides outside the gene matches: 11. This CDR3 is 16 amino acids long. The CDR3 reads CSVKGGTSGKDNEQFF. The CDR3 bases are TGCAGCGTTAAAGGGGGGACTAGCGGCAAGGACAATGAGCAGTTCTTC.

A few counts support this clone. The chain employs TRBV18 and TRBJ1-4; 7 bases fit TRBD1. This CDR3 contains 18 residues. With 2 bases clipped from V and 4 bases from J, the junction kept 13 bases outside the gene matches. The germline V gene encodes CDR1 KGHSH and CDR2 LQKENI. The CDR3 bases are TGTGCCAGCTCACCAAGTATCGGGACAGTCGGAGGTAATGAAAAACTGTTTTTT. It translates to CASSPSIGTVGGNEKLFF. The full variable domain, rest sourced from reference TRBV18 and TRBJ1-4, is NAGVMQNPRHLVRRRGQEARLRCSPMKGHSHVYWYRQLPEEGLKFMVYLQKENIIDESGMPKERFSAEFPKEGPSILRIQQVVRGDSAAYFCASSPSIGTVGGNEKLFFGSGTQLSVL.

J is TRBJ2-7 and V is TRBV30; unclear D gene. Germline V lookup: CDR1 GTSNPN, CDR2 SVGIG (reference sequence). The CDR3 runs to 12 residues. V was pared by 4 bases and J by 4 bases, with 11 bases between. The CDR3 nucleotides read TGTGCCTGGAAACCCTCTCTATACGAGCAGTACTTC. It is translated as CAWKPSLYEQYF.

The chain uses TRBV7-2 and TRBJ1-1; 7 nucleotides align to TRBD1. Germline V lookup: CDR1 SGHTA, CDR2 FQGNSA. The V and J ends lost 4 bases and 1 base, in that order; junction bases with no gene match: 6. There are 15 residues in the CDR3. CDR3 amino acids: CASSSRQGSNTEAFF. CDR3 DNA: TGTGCCAGCAGCTCCCGACAGGGATCGAACACTGAAGCTTTCTTT. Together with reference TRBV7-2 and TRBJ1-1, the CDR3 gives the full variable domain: GAGVSQSPSNKVTEKGKDVELRCDPISGHTALYWYRQSLGQGLEFLIYFQGNSAPDKSGLPSDRFSAERTGGSVSTLTIQRTQQEDSAVYLCASSSRQGSNTEAFFGQGTRLTVV.

CDR3 sequence: CASSLTGGWAKNIQYF. For the CDR3, the DNA is TGTGCCAGCAGCTTGACAGGGGGCTGGGCCAAAAACATTCAGTACTTC. The chain joins TRBV7-9 to TRBJ2-4; 10 nucleotides align to TRBD1. This CDR3 comprises 16 residues. With V trimmed by 3 bases and J by 1 base, 3 bases remained unmatched. CDR1 SEHNR and CDR2 FQNEAQ come from the germline V gene (reference sequence).

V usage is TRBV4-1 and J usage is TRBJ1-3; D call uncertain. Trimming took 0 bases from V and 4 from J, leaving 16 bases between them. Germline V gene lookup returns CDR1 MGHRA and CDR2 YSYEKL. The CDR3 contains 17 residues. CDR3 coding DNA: TGCGCCAGCAGCCAAGATCCCAGGCCAGCGGGCGGAAACACCATATATTTT. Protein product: CASSQDPRPAGGNTIYF.

The CDR3 protein is CASSEFSGAETQYF. The CDR3 nucleotides are TGTGCCAGCAGTGAGTTCAGCGGAGCAGAGACCCAGTACTTC. The J gene is TRBJ2-5, the V gene TRBV2, with D perhaps TRBD2 (5 bases). Trimming stripped 3 bases from V and 4 bases from J, with 12 bases between. The CDR3 runs 14 residues. The V gene's germline CDR1 is SNHLY and CDR2 FYNNEI.

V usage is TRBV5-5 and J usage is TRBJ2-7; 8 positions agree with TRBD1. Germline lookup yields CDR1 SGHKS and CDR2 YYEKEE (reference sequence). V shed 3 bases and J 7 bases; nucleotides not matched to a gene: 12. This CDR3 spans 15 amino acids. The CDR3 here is CASSSPGTGGREQYF. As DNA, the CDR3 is TGTGCCAGCAGCTCACCCGGGACAGGCGGAAGGGAGCAGTACTTC.

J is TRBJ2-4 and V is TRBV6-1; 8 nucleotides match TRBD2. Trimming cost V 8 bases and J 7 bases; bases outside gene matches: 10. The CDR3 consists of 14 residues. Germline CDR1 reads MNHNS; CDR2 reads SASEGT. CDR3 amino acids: CASFPREGTNIQYF. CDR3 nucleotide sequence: TGTGCCAGCTTCCCTCGGGAGGGGACTAACATTCAGTACTTC.

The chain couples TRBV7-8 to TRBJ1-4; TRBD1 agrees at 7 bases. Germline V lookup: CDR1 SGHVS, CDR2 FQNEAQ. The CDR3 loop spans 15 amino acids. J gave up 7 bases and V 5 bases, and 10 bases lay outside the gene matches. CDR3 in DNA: TGTGCCAGCAGCCCCCCTACAGGGGTTAGTGAAAAACTGTTTTTT. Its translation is CASSPPTGVSEKLFF.